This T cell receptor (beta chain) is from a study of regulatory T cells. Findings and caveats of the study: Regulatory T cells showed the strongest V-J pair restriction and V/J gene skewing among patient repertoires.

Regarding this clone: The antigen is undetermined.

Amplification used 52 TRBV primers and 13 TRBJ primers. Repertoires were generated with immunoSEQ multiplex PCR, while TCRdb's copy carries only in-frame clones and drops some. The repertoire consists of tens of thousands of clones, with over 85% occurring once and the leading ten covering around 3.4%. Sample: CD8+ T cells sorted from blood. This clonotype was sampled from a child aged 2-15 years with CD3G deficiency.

The CDR3 region has the DNA TGTGCCAGCAGCTTAGATAGGGGAGGATATTCCTACGAGCAGTACTTC. This gives the protein CASSLDRGGYSYEQYF. V and J are TRBV7-9 and TRBJ2-5; perhaps TRBD2 as D (6 bases). The DNA end lines up better with TRBJ2-7; the J call may be wrong. The CDR3 length is 16 residues. Germline V gene sequence: CDR1 SEHNR, CDR2 FQNEAQ (reference sequence).